This T cell receptor (beta chain) stems from a study of T cell responses to AZD1222 COVID-19 vaccine. Assay: immunoSEQ multiplex PCR; the TCRdb copy retains only in-frame clones and omits some. This sample has 90,000 to 150,000 clones, with approximately 90% found just once. For this clone: Its antigen remains unknown.

Whole-study results and caveats: The study found vaccine-associated CD4 TCRs spanning spike, dominant at 160-218 and 743-854. Among spike-specific TCRs, nearly half reportedly target unmutated variant regions. Clonal diversity may have been underestimated, and the donors were mostly white British, with more females than males.

CDR3 size: 14 residues. CDR1 is MDHEN and CDR2 is SYDVKM in the germline V gene. With 4 bases removed from V and 4 bases from J, the gap between germline ends came to 10 bases. The chain combines TRBV28 with TRBJ2-2, with D possibly being TRBD1 or TRBD2 (6 bases each). The sample was peripheral blood, taken on day 0 of AZD1222 vaccination. The clonotype originates from an adult in good health. The CDR3 here is CASSWGALTGELFF. CDR3 in DNA: TGTGCCAGCAGTTGGGGGGCCCTCACCGGGGAGCTGTTTTTT.